A single sample gave rise to the 8 T cell receptor beta chains below, sequenced in a study of early T cells in non-severe SARS-CoV-2 infection. TCRdb re-called the 5' RACE reads through MiXCR, storing one row per CDR3 protein. The sample shows 70,000 to 85,000 distinct CDR3 sequences, approximately 13% of them seen only once. Material: whole blood. The receptors here all came from an adult who was a healthcare worker with PCR-confirmed SARS-CoV-2 infection or an uninfected control (not recorded which).

This clonotype was detected only a few times. This chain links TRBV7-2 with TRBJ2-1, with D tentatively TRBD1 (5 bases). The CDR3 totals 12 residues. The germline CDR1 and CDR2 sequences are SGHTA and FQGNSA. V gave up 5 bases and J gave up 8 bases, with 10 bases separating them. CDR3 sequence reads: CASSRTRDEQFF. The CDR3 DNA reads TGTGCCAGCAGCAGGACAAGGGATGAGCAGTTCTTC.

The V call is TRBV6-5, the J call TRBJ1-6, with unresolved D. CDR1 is MNHEY, CDR2 SVGAGI, per germline. The CDR3 runs to 12 residues. Trimming cost V 6 bases and J 6 bases, with 6 bases left between them. The DNA for the CDR3 is TGTGCCAGCAGACCTCCTAATTCACCCCTCCACTTT. Residues: CASRPPNSPLHF.

This clonotype was seen more than once but under ten times. V and J are TRBV28 and TRBJ1-1, with 7 bases that match TRBD1. CDR1 is MDHEN and CDR2 is SYDVKM in the germline V gene. V lost 8 bases, J lost 2 bases, and 5 bases stayed unmatched. The CDR3 spans 13 residues. CDR3 loop: CASGGTVNTEAFF. CDR3 coding DNA: TGTGCCAGCGGAGGGACAGTAAACACTGAAGCTTTCTTT.

This clonotype was observed at least ten times. The chain is built from TRBV5-1 and TRBJ1-4; D call uncertain. This CDR3 spans 15 amino acids. The germline CDR1 and CDR2 sequences are SGHRS and YFSETQ. Trimming stripped 0 bases from V and 2 bases from J, with 8 bases between. DNA for the CDR3: TGCGCCAGCAGCTTGGCGGCAACGACTAATGAAAAACTGTTTTTT. This translates into CASSLAATTNEKLFF. Full variable domain (outside the CDR3, taken from reference TRBV5-1 and TRBJ1-4): KAGVTQTPRYLIKTRGQQVTLSCSPISGHRSVSWYQQTPGQGLQFLFEYFSETQRNKGNFPGRFSGRQFSNSRSEMNVSTLELGDSALYLCASSLAATTNEKLFFGSGTQLSVL.

This clonotype turned up a few times. J is TRBJ2-7 and V is TRBV5-4, with 9 bases that match TRBD1. CDR1 SGHNT and CDR2 YYREEE come from the germline V gene (reference sequence). The CDR3 covers 15 residues. J gave up 3 bases and V 2 bases, and 6 bases lay outside the gene matches. The DNA for the CDR3 is TGTGCCAGCAGCTTAACAGGGGGCTTAGGCTACGAGCAGTACTTC. Translation: CASSLTGGLGYEQYF.

In its sample, this clonotype was seen many times. This chain uses TRBV7-6 with TRBJ2-3; possible D gene TRBD2, 6 bases. The CDR3 has 12 residues. Germline assignment: CDR1 SGHVS and CDR2 FNYEAQ. Deletions cut 5 bases from V and 5 bases from J, with 8 bases between. The CDR3 DNA is TGTGCCAGCAGCCGAGCGGGAGATACGCAGTATTTT. Protein sequence: CASSRAGDTQYF.

V gene TRBV2 combines with J gene TRBJ1-5, with 8 bases lining up with TRBD1. Unmatched junction bases numbered 8, after V lost 6 bases and J lost 4 bases. The CDR3 has 15 residues. The V gene's germline CDR1 is SNHLY and CDR2 FYNNEI. CDR3 DNA sequence: TGTGCCAGCAGACTCGGACAGGGAGGTAATCAGCCCCAGCATTTT. Encoded protein: CASRLGQGGNQPQHF.

Only a few counts were recorded for this clonotype. This chain links TRBV2 with TRBJ2-3, with TRBD1 matching over 7 bases. CDR1 SNHLY and CDR2 FYNNEI come from the germline V gene. This CDR3 is 14 amino acids long. V dropped 5 bases and J dropped 2; count of bases not matched to a gene: 4. The CDR3 bases are TGTGCCAGCAGTAGGACAGGAACCACAGATACGCAGTATTTT. It encodes CASSRTGTTDTQYF.